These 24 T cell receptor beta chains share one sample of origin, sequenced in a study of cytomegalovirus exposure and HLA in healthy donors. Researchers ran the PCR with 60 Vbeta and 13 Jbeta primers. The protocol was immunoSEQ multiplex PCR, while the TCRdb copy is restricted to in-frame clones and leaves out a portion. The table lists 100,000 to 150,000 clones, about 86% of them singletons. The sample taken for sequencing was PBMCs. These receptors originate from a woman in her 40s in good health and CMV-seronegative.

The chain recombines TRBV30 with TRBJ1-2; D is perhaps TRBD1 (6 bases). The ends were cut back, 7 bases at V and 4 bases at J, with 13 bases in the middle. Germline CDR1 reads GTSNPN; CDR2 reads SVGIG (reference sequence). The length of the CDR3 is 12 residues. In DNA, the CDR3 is TGTGCCTTAGGGGGGGGAGTCTATGGCTACACCTTC. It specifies CALGGGVYGYTF.

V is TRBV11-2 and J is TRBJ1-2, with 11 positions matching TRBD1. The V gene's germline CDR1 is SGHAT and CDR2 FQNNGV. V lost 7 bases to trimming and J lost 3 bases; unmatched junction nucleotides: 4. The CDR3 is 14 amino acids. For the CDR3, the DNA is TGTGCCAGCACCCGGACAGGGGGCTACTATGGCTACACCTTC. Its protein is CASTRTGGYYGYTF.

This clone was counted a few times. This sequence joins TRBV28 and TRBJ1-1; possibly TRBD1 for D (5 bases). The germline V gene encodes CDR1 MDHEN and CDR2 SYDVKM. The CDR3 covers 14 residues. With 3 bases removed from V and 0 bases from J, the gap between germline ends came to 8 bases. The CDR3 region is CASSLKGMNTEAFF. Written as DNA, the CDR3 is TGTGCCAGCAGTTTGAAGGGGATGAACACTGAAGCTTTCTTT.

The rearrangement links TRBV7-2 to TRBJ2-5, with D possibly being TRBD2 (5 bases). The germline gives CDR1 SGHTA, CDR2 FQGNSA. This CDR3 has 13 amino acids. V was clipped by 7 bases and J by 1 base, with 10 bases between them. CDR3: CASTAGIQETQYF. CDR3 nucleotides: TGTGCCAGCACGGCGGGTATCCAAGAGACCCAGTACTTC.

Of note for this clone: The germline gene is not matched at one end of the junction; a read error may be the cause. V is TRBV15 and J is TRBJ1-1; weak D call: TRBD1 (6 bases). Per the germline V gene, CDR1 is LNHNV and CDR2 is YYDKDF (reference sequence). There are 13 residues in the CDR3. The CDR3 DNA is TGTGCCACCAGCAGAGCCATCCAGGGGCAAGTGTGTTTT. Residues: CATSRAIQGQVCF.

CDR3 amino acids: CASSFETGPNTEAFF. CDR3 in DNA: TGTGCCAGCAGCTTCGAGACAGGTCCGAACACTGAAGCTTTCTTT. The V and J genes are TRBV5-6 and TRBJ1-1, with D possibly TRBD1 on 6 matching bases. Trimming stripped 2 bases from V and 1 base from J, with 12 bases between. Germline V gene data show CDR1 as SGHDT and CDR2 as YYEEEE. The CDR3 runs to 15 residues.

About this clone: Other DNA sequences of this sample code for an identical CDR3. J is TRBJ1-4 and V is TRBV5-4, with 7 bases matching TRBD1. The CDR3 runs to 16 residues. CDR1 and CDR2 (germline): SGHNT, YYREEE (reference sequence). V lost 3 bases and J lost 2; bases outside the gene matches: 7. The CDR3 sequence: CASSSKQGGTNEKLFF. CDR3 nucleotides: TGTGCCAGCAGCTCGAAGCAGGGGGGCACTAATGAAAAACTGTTTTTT.

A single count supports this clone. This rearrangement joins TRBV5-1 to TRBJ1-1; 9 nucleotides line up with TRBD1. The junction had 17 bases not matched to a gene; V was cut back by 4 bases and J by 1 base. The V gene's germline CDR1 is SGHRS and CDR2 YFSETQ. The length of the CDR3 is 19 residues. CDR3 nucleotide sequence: TGCGCCAGCAGCCAGCCCCTGGGACAGGGTGAAAATACGAACACTGAAGCTTTCTTT. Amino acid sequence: CASSQPLGQGENTNTEAFF.

CDR3 in amino acids: CASSLLVRQLYGYTF. DNA of the CDR3: TGTGCCAGCAGCTTACTTGTCAGGCAACTGTATGGCTACACCTTC. V usage is TRBV7-9 and J usage is TRBJ1-2, with unresolved D. The CDR3 length is 15 residues. V lost 2 bases, J lost 5 bases, and 15 bases lay in between. Germline V gene sequence: CDR1 SEHNR, CDR2 FQNEAQ (reference sequence). Drawing the rest from reference TRBV7-9 and TRBJ1-2, the complete variable domain is DTGVSQNPRHKITKRGQNVTFRCDPISEHNRLYWYRQTLGQGPEFLTYFQNEAQLEKSRLLSDRFSAERPKGSFSTLEIQRTEQGDSAMYLCASSLLVRQLYGYTFGSGTRLTVV.

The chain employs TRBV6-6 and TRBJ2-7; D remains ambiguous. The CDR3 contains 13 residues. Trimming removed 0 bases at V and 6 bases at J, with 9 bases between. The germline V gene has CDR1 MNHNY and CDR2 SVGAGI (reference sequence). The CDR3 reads CASSYSSQAEQYF. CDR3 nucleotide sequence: TGTGCCAGCAGTTACTCGAGCCAGGCCGAGCAGTACTTC.

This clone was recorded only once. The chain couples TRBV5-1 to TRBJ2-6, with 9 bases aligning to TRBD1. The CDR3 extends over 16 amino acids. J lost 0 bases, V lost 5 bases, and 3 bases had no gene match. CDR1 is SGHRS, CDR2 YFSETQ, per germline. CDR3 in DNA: TGCGCCAGCAGGGACAGGGGCCTCTCTGGGGCCAACGTCCTGACTTTC. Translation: CASRDRGLSGANVLTF. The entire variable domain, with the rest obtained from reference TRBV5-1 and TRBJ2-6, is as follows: KAGVTQTPRYLIKTRGQQVTLSCSPISGHRSVSWYQQTPGQGLQFLFEYFSETQRNKGNFPGRFSGRQFSNSRSEMNVSTLELGDSALYLCASRDRGLSGANVLTFGAGSRLTVL.

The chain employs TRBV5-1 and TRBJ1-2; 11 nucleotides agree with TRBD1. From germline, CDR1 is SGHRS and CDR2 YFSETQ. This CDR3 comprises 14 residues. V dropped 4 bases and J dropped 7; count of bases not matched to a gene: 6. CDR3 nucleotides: TGCGCCAGCAGCACCGGACAGGGGGCCGGTGGCTACACCTTC. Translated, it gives CASSTGQGAGGYTF.

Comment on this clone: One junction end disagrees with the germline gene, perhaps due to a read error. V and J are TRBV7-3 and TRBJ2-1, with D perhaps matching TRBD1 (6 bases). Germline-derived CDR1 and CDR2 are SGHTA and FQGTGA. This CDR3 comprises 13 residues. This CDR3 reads CASSPNRDNEQFF. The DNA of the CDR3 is TGTGCCAGCAGTCCAAACCGGGACAACGAGCAGTTCTTC.

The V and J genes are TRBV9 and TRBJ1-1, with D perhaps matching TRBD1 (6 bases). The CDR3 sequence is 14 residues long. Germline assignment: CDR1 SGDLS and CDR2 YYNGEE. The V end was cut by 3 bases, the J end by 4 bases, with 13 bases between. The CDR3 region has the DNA TGTGCCAGCAGCGCCGTCAAAGGGGGCACTGAAGCTTTCTTT. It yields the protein CASSAVKGGTEAFF.

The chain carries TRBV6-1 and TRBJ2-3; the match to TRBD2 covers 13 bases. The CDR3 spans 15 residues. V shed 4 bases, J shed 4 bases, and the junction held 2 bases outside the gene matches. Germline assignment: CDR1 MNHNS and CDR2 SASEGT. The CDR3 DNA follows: TGTGCCAGCAGTGGGGGACTAGCGGGACCAGATACGCAGTATTTT. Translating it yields CASSGGLAGPDTQYF.

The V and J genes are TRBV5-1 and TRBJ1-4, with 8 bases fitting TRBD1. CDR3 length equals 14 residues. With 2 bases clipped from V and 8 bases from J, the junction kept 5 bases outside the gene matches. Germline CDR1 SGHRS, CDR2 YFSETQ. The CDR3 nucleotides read TGCGCCAGCAGCTTCCAGGGGGCAGGAGAAAAACTGTTTTTT. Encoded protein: CASSFQGAGEKLFF.

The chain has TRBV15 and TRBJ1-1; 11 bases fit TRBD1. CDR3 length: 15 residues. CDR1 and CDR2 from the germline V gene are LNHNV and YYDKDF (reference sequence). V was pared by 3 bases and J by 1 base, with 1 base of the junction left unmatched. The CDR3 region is CATSRDRGPNTEAFF. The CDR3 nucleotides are TGTGCCACCAGCAGGGACAGGGGGCCGAACACTGAAGCTTTCTTT.

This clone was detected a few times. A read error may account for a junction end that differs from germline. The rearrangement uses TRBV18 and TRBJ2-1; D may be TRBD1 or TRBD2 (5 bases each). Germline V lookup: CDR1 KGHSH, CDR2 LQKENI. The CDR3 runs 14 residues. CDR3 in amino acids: CASTPGRVRNEQFF. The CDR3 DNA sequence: TGTGCCAGCACACCAGGGCGGGTTCGCAATGAGCAGTTCTTC.

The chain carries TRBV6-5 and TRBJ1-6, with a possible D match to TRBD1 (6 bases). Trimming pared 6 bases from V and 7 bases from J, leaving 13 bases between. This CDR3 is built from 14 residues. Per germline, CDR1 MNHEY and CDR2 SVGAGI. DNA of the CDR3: TGTGCCAGCAGAGGTCCCGGGACAAATTCACCCCTCCACTTT. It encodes CASRGPGTNSPLHF.

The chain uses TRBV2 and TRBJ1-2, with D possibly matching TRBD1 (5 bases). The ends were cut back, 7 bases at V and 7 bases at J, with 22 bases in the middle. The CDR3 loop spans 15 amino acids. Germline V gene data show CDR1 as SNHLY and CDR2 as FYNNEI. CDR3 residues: CASTPTQGALGGYTF. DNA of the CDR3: TGTGCCAGCACTCCTACCCAGGGCGCTTTGGGTGGCTACACCTTC.

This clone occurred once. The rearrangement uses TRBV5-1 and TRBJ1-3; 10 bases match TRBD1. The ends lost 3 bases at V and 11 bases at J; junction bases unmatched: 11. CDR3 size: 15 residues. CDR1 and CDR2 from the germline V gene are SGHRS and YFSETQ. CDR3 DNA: TGCGCCAGCAGCTCCTCCGGGACAGGGGAAACGCCCATATATTTT. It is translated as CASSSSGTGETPIYF.

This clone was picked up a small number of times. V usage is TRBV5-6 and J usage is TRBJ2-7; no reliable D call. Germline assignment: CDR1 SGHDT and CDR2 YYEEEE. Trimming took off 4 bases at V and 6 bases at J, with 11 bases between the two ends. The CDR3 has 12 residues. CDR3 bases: TGTGCCAGCAGCCTAAAGAATCGCGAGCAGTACTTC. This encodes CASSLKNREQYF.

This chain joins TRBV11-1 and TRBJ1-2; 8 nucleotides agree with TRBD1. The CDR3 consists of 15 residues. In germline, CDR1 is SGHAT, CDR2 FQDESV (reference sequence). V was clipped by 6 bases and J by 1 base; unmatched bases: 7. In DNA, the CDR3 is TGTGCCAGCAGGAGGAGGACAGGGCGTAACTATGGCTACACCTTC. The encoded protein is CASRRRTGRNYGYTF.

The CDR3 sequence is CASSLELASPQHF. Written as DNA, the CDR3 is TGTGCCAGCAGCTTGGAGTTAGCGTCGCCCCAGCATTTT. The chain has TRBV5-8 and TRBJ1-5; D remains unclear. Trimming cost V 0 bases and J 9 bases, with 10 bases left between them. Germline CDR1 and CDR2: SGHTS and YDEGEE. The CDR3 consists of 13 residues.